This T cell receptor beta chain was sequenced in a study of regulatory and conventional T cells in RAG deficiency (dated by TCRdb to 2016 to 2017). Regarding the study in general: The study used high-throughput TCR beta sequencing to compare repertoire diversity and composition of Treg, conventional CD4+ and CD8+ T cells between RAG-deficient patients and healthy controls. Paper-wide results and their limitations: All patient T-cell subsets had shorter CDR3 lengths; Omenn syndrome patients showed >80% Treg-Tconv repertoire overlap at nucleotide and amino acid level. RAG-deficient patients showed markedly lower Shannon entropy and higher Simpson indices than control T-cell subpopulations. Some T-cell subset analyses were not performed for some subjects. Rather than being bona fide Treg cells, the sorted CD25-high CD127-low cells in Omenn syndrome patients may represent peripherally activated cells. Unique TCR beta sequences from Treg cells were around 100-fold fewer in Omenn syndrome and CID/AS patients than controls, versus 7.5 to 10-fold for other subsets.

The library was produced with the immunoSEQ multiplex PCR assay. Rearranged TCR beta chain products were amplified from genomic DNA of sorted T-cell subsets and sequenced. The study's own analysis went as follows. Shannon entropy and Simpson indices were used to measure the diversity of productive TCR beta rearrangements in each repertoire. Clonal expansion was assessed by the summed frequency of the 100 most abundant productive TCR beta clonotypes among total reads. The TRB repertoires were evaluated with a self-reactivity index based on amino acid usage at CDR3beta positions 6 and 7. Two-way ANOVA was used for repertoire analyses, and Student t or Mann-Whitney tests were used for flow cytometric analyses. Drawn from immuneACCESS, this table holds only the in-frame rearrangements with V and J called that TCRdb kept. Clones are partly lost; checked studies trace under half to an unresolved V gene and leave the rest unexplained. That table furnishes V, J and clone size, whereas the DNA furnished D and trimming. The sample yields about 30,000 clones; approximately 96% were counted once. In total, the top ten clones hold 0.3% to 0.45% of the sample.

From the cysteine through the phenylalanine, the CDR3 covers 16 amino acids. Kept here is only the CDR3 DNA, which spans 48 bases and is read in frame from base 1. V and J lose 7 bases and 0 bases, and a span of 17 bases separates them. CDR1 and CDR2 (WNHNN, SYGVQD) derive from the germline V gene (reference sequence). Notes on this clone: The specificity of this receptor is unknown. No much larger clone is present one base from it, and per-base qualities are unavailable.

Before genomic DNA extraction, conventional CD4+ T cells were purified from blood as CD25-low CD127-high cells. Fewer than ten healthy control donors served as the comparison group for repertoire analyses. This sample was shared with a second study, whose subject was regulatory T cells. Drawing on the second study: The multiplex PCR relied on 52 forward TRBV primers and 13 reverse TRBJ primers, and amplification bias was corrected through assay-based and computational methods. In patients, repertoires had restricted unique TRB V-J pairs and skewed V and J gene usage, with regulatory T cells showing the most marked changes. Between CD3G-deficient patients and healthy controls, the study compared T-cell receptor beta repertoires in sorted regulatory T cells, conventional CD4+ T cells and CD8+ T cells. Ficoll density separation was used to isolate peripheral blood mononuclear cells. Within the immunoSEQ assay, multiplex PCR amplified rearranged TRB loci from genomic DNA. TRB amplicons were sequenced using an Illumina HiSeq platform. Custom algorithms error-filtered the raw sequences and aligned them to reference gene sequences, after which the immunoSEQ online tools were used for analysis. Frequencies of productive and nonproductive TRB rearrangements were evaluated among both unique and total sequences. Groups were compared by t tests, Mann-Whitney tests or two-way ANOVA performed in Prism software.

The sequence links TRBV10-1 to TRBJ2-3; TRBD2 could be the D gene, as 6 bases match. Sequencing was carried out using CD25- CD4+ T cells sorted from blood. The clonotype was recovered from a human donor in good health. The DNA is as follows: TGCGCCAGCACGGGGGTTCTGACAGTTAGCACAGATACGCAGTATTTT. Translation gives CASTGVLTVSTDTQYF.